This T cell receptor beta chain was profiled in a study of T cell responses to AZD1222 COVID-19 vaccine. Some clones are missing from TCRdb's copy, which holds only in-frame ones; the method was immunoSEQ multiplex PCR. The sample carries roughly 100,000 clones, 84% recorded once. The germline V gene has CDR1 SGHVS and CDR2 FQNEAQ. The CDR3 consists of 16 residues. Trimming took off 4 bases at V and 5 bases at J, with 18 bases between the two ends. This TCR came from an adult in good health. Sample: peripheral blood, taken on day 0 of AZD1222 vaccination. V and J are TRBV7-8 and TRBJ2-1, with D possibly being TRBD2 (6 bases). The CDR3 region is CASSSQERRVNNEQFF. For the CDR3, the DNA is TGTGCCAGCAGCTCCCAAGAGCGGAGGGTGAACAATGAGCAGTTCTTC.